This entry lists 23 T cell receptor beta chains sequenced from one sample in a study of CD8 T cells in Susac syndrome. With random hexamers, roughly 0.5 to 1 ug RNA was reverse transcribed. Each CDR3 protein is one row after TCRdb ran MiXCR on the immunoSEQ multiplex PCR reads. Found here are 250,000 to 300,000 distinct CDR3 sequences, about 85% of them singletons; the top ten hold over 0.1%. What was sequenced was CD8+ T cells from PBMCs. Receptors were obtained from a human donor with multiple sclerosis.

The chain carries TRBV28 and TRBJ2-1; TRBD2 matches 10 bases. With 3 bases clipped from V and 3 bases from J, the junction kept 8 bases outside the gene matches. This CDR3 has 17 amino acids. The germline V gene encodes CDR1 MDHEN and CDR2 SYDVKM. The CDR3 region is CASSFTSGRAGYNEQFF. DNA for the CDR3: TGTGCCAGCAGTTTTACGAGCGGGAGGGCCGGCTACAATGAGCAGTTCTTC.

V and J are TRBV5-6 and TRBJ2-1, with a tentative D call TRBD2 (5 bases). CDR3 length: 12 amino acids. Germline-derived CDR1 and CDR2 are SGHDT and YYEEEE. V lost 2 bases and J lost 8, with 8 bases in between. DNA of the CDR3: TGTGCCAGCAGCTTTAATAGCGATGAGCAGTTCTTC. Translated: CASSFNSDEQFF. The full variable domain, completed using reference TRBV5-6 and TRBJ2-1, is DAGVTQSPTHLIKTRGQQVTLRCSPKSGHDTVSWYQQALGQGPQFIFQYYEEEERQRGNFPDRFSGHQFPNYSSELNVNALLLGDSALYLCASSFNSDEQFFGPGTRLTVL.

The chain combines TRBV20-1 with TRBJ2-7; TRBD2 matches at 10 bases. The CDR3 contains 15 residues. The germline CDR1 and CDR2 sequences are DFQATT and SNEGSKA (reference sequence). The V segment lost 5 bases and the J segment 0 bases; nucleotides outside the gene matches: 7. The CDR3 DNA is TGCAGTGCTCAACCAGGACTAGCGGACTCCTACGAGCAGTACTTC. Amino acids: CSAQPGLADSYEQYF.

This clonotype was picked up a small number of times. V usage is TRBV11-2 and J usage is TRBJ2-7, with D perhaps TRBD2 (6 bases). Looked up from germline, CDR1 is SGHAT and CDR2 is FQNNGV. V was shortened by 4 bases and J by 0 bases, with 13 bases between the two germline ends. This CDR3 is 15 amino acids long. This CDR3 is CASSYHGSSSYEQYF. The CDR3 DNA reads TGTGCCAGCAGCTACCACGGGAGTTCCTCCTACGAGCAGTACTTC.

The chain employs TRBV20-1 and TRBJ1-1; no definite D call. Trimming took off 2 bases at V and 6 bases at J, with 16 bases between the two ends. CDR3 length: 14 amino acids. Germline V lookup: CDR1 DFQATT, CDR2 SNEGSKA (reference sequence). The DNA for the CDR3 is TGCAGTGCTAGATCAGGCCAGGACCCCGCTGAAGCTTTCTTT. Its translation is CSARSGQDPAEAFF.

V usage is TRBV20-1 and J usage is TRBJ2-5; 7 positions match TRBD1. The CDR3 totals 13 residues. CDR1 DFQATT and CDR2 SNEGSKA come from the germline V gene (reference sequence). J lost 0 bases, V lost 6 bases, and 4 bases had no gene match. DNA of the CDR3: TGCAGTGCACTTACAGGGGACCAAGAGACCCAGTACTTC. Encoded protein: CSALTGDQETQYF.

This clonotype turned up a few times. This chain uses TRBV6-5 with TRBJ1-2; 10 bases map to TRBD1. Germline V gene data show CDR1 as MNHEY and CDR2 as SVGAGI. After removal of 4 bases from V and 2 bases from J, the junction contained 7 bases not matched to a gene. The CDR3 extends over 16 amino acids. The CDR3 protein is CASSFGGTGVNYGYTF. The CDR3, as DNA: TGTGCCAGCAGTTTCGGGGGGACAGGGGTAAACTATGGCTACACCTTC.

The chain recombines TRBV3-1 with TRBJ2-3; D unclear. The length of the CDR3 is 14 residues. CDR1 LGHDT and CDR2 YNNKEL come from the germline V gene (reference sequence). The V end was cut by 1 base, the J end by 4 bases, with 9 bases between. CDR3 protein: CASSQGEGSDTQYF. CDR3 DNA: TGTGCCAGCAGCCAAGGGGAAGGCTCAGATACGCAGTATTTT.

This chain links TRBV7-8 with TRBJ2-7, with 7 bases that match TRBD2. The germline CDR1 and CDR2 sequences are SGHVS and FQNEAQ. The trim removed 5 bases at V and 5 bases at J, leaving 9 bases unmatched. The CDR3 contains 14 residues. The CDR3 DNA sequence: TGTGCCAGCAGCCTCCTAGAACTAGCGAACGAGCAGTACTTC. Its translation: CASSLLELANEQYF.

The rearrangement uses TRBV5-1 and TRBJ1-4, with a possible D match to TRBD1 (6 bases). Germline-derived CDR1 and CDR2 are SGHRS and YFSETQ. The germline V and J ends were trimmed by 10 bases and 5 bases, with 27 bases remaining between them. The CDR3 is 17 residues long. CDR3 nucleotide sequence: TGCGCCGGGCAATTGACCGGGACAAGTTGTAGAAATGAAAAACTGTTTTTT. Translation gives CAGQLTGTSCRNEKLFF.

The chain employs TRBV28 and TRBJ2-7; TRBD1 matches 9 bases. CDR3 length: 16 amino acids. V shed 5 bases, J shed 0 bases, and the junction held 8 bases outside the gene matches. Germline V gene lookup returns CDR1 MDHEN and CDR2 SYDVKM. The CDR3 region is CASSPNRGRPSYEQYF. DNA for the CDR3: TGTGCCAGCAGTCCGAACAGGGGGCGCCCCTCCTACGAGCAGTACTTC.

The CDR3 DNA sequence: TGTGCCAGCAGCCAAAACCCAGGCACCGGGGAGCTGTTTTTT. Protein sequence: CASSQNPGTGELFF. The V gene is TRBV14, the J gene TRBJ2-2, with D unresolved. This CDR3 has 14 amino acids. The germline CDR1 and CDR2 sequences are SGHDN and FVKESK. The germline V and J ends were trimmed by 2 bases and 4 bases, with 8 bases remaining between them.

This chain joins TRBV29-1 and TRBJ2-7; no firm D call. CDR1 is SQVTM and CDR2 is ANQGSEA in the germline V gene. The CDR3 spans 12 residues. Trimming left V 3 bases short and J 5 bases short, with 11 bases between. CDR3: CSVEGRFHEQYF. Written as DNA, the CDR3 is TGCAGCGTTGAGGGCAGGTTCCACGAGCAGTACTTC.

In its sample, this clonotype was seen a few times. The genes are TRBV28 and TRBJ2-1; the match to TRBD2 covers 9 bases. The CDR3 totals 15 residues. Trimming at V came to 1 base and at J to 7 bases, leaving 5 bases not matched to a gene. CDR1 MDHEN and CDR2 SYDVKM come from the germline V gene. This chain's CDR3 is CASSLFAGGLNEQFF. CDR3 nucleotide sequence: TGTGCCAGCAGTTTATTCGCGGGGGGGCTAAATGAGCAGTTCTTC.

This clonotype was counted a few times. The V gene is TRBV9, the J gene TRBJ1-1, with TRBD1 matching 7 bases. The J segment lost 8 bases and the V segment lost 4 bases, leaving 14 bases of the junction unmatched. The CDR3 totals 15 residues. Germline V lookup: CDR1 SGDLS, CDR2 YYNGEE. CDR3 sequence: CASSPLGGGGSEAFF. CDR3 nucleotide sequence: TGTGCCAGCAGCCCCCTTGGAGGGGGCGGTTCCGAAGCTTTCTTT.

The V and J genes are TRBV12-3 or TRBV12-4 and TRBJ2-7, with D possibly TRBD1 on 7 matching bases. The CDR3 length is 12 residues. V dropped 4 bases and J dropped 5 bases, with 9 bases sitting between them. CDR3 DNA sequence: TGTGCCAGCAGTTCAGGGGGGCACGAGCAGTACTTC. This encodes CASSSGGHEQYF.

This clonotype was recorded only once. V is TRBV11-2 and J is TRBJ2-3, with TRBD2 as a possible D gene (5 bases). CDR1 SGHAT and CDR2 FQNNGV come from the germline V gene. There are 13 residues in the CDR3. V lost 0 bases, J lost 6 bases, and 7 bases lay in between. CDR3 protein: CASSLDGVDTQYF. CDR3 in DNA: TGTGCCAGCAGCTTAGACGGGGTGGATACGCAGTATTTT.

This clonotype is a singleton in its sample. The rearrangement uses TRBV11-2 and TRBJ2-1, with D possibly being TRBD1 or TRBD2 (5 bases each). The germline gives CDR1 SGHAT, CDR2 FQNNGV. The ends were cut back, 6 bases at V and 7 bases at J, with 16 bases in the middle. The CDR3 runs to 14 residues. The CDR3 spells CASRLGSPGNEQFF. CDR3 coding DNA: TGTGCCAGCAGGTTGGGGAGTCCAGGGAATGAGCAGTTCTTC.

The chain recombines TRBV21-1 with TRBJ2-1. TRBV21-1 is flagged as a pseudogene. This CDR3 comprises 14 residues. The CDR3 is CASSGWVWVDEQFF. Written as DNA, the CDR3 is TGTGCCAGCAGCGGATGGGTTTGGGTGGATGAGCAGTTCTTC.

This clonotype was seen ten or more times. Here the CDR3 reads CASSLSGEQYF. CDR3 DNA: TGTGCCAGCAGTTTATCCGGCGAGCAGTACTTC. The chain has TRBV27 and TRBJ2-7, with D unclear. The germline V gene has CDR1 MNHEY and CDR2 SMNVEV (reference sequence). Trimming pared 0 bases from V and 6 bases from J, leaving 3 bases between. The CDR3 is 11 amino acids.

The chain uses TRBV30 and TRBJ2-7; D remains unclear. V was pared by 4 bases and J by 0 bases, with 10 bases between. This CDR3 region has 13 residues. Germline V gene lookup returns CDR1 GTSNPN and CDR2 SVGIG (reference sequence). CDR3 coding DNA: TGTGCCTGGAATGACTCGCCCTCCTACGAGCAGTACTTC. Its translation is CAWNDSPSYEQYF. Full variable domain (outside the CDR3, taken from reference TRBV30 and TRBJ2-7): SQTIHQWPATLVQPVGSPLSLECTVEGTSNPNLYWYRQAAGRGLQLLFYSVGIGQISSEVPQNLSASRPQDRQFILSSKKLLLSDSGFYLCAWNDSPSYEQYFGPGTRLTVT.

The rearrangement uses TRBV3-1 and TRBJ2-1; the D is unclear. The CDR3 sequence is 16 residues long. V was clipped by 0 bases and J by 2 bases, with 11 bases between them. Germline CDR1 reads LGHDT; CDR2 reads YNNKEL (reference sequence). The CDR3 reads CASSQDLPDPYNEQFF. The DNA for the CDR3 is TGTGCCAGCAGCCAAGATCTCCCGGACCCCTACAATGAGCAGTTCTTC.

This clonotype showed up just a few times. The chain employs TRBV5-1 and TRBJ2-5; 8 nucleotides line up with TRBD2. V trimming: 2 bases; J trimming: 11 bases; junction bases outside the gene matches: 11. The CDR3 runs 14 residues. Per germline, CDR1 SGHRS and CDR2 YFSETQ. CDR3 residues: CASSFTPPGGVQYF. The CDR3 coding sequence is TGCGCCAGCAGCTTCACACCTCCCGGGGGGGTTCAGTACTTC.